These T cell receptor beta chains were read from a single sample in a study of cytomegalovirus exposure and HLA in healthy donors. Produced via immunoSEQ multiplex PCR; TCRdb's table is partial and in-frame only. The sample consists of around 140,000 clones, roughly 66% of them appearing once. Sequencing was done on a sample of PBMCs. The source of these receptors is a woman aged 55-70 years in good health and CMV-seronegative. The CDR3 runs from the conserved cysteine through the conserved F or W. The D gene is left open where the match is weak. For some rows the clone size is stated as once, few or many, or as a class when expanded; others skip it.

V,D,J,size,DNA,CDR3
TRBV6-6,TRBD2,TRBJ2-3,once,TGTGCCAGCAGGGGTTCCGGGACTAGCGGCACAGATACGCAGTATTTT,CASRGSGTSGTDTQYF
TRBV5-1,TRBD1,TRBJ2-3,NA,TGCGCCAGCAGCTTGGGGACAGGGGCGACAGATACGCAGTATTTT,CASSLGTGATDTQYF
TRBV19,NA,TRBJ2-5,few,TGTGCCAGTACCACCGGCGTCGGGGAGGTTTTTTCGGAGACCCAGTACTTC,CASTTGVGEVFSETQYF
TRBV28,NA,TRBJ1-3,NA,TGTGCCAGCAGTTCCCCACGGGGGGCGGGAAACACCATATATTTT,CASSSPRGAGNTIYF
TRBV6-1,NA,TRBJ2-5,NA,TGTGCCAGCAGTGCACAAGGACACGGCCAAGAGACCCAGTACTTC,CASSAQGHGQETQYF
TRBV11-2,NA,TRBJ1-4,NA,TGTGCCAGCAGCTTTTCCAGGCAAGCAACTAATGAAAAACTGTTTTTT,CASSFSRQATNEKLFF
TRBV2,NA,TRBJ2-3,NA,TGTGCCAGCAGTGACCGACGAGCCAGGGATACGCAGTATTTT,CASSDRRARDTQYF
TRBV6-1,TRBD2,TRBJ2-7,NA,TGTGCCAGCAGCCCAGTGGGGGGGAGCTCCTACGAGCAGTACTTC,CASSPVGGSSYEQYF
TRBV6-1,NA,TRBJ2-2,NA,TGTGCCAGCAGTGATGTCGGGGGGCCGAACACCGGGGAGCTGTTTTTT,CASSDVGGPNTGELFF
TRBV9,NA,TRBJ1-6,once,TGTGCCAGCGCGGGCTCCTATAATTCACCCCTCCACTTT,CASAGSYNSPLHF
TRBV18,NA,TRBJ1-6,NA,TGTGCCAGCTCCGTCGTCGGCGGGGGATCACCCCTCCACTTT,CASSVVGGGSPLHF
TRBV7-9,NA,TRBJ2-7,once,TGTTCCAGCAGGGGAACCGGGGACTCCTACGAGCAGTACTTC,CSSRGTGDSYEQYF
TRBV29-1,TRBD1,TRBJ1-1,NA,TGCAGCGTTGCACAGGGGGATACTGAAGCTTTCTTT,CSVAQGDTEAFF
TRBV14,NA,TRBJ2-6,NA,TGTGCCAGCAGCTACAATATCCCCGTCTCTGGGGCCAACGTCCTGACTTTC,CASSYNIPVSGANVLTF
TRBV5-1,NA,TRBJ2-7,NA,TGCGCCAGCAGCTTGGCCCTGGGCGGGCATGGCGAGCAGTACTTC,CASSLALGGHGEQYF
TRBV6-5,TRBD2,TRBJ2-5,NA,TGTGCCAGCAGTAAGCGGGGGCAAGAGACCCAGTACTTC,CASSKRGQETQYF
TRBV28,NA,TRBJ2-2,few,TGTGCCAGCAGTTTACAGGGAACTGGCTATCACACCGGGGAGCTGTTTTTT,CASSLQGTGYHTGELFF
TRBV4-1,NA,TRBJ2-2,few,TGCGCCAGCAGCCAAGAGTATCTCTGGAACACCGGGGAGCTGTTTTTT,CASSQEYLWNTGELFF
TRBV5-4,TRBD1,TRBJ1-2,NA,TGTGCCAGCAGCGCCCAGGGGGCCGGGGGCTACACCTTC,CASSAQGAGGYTF
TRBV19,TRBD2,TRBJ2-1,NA,TGTGCCAGTAGGCTTAGCGGGATCCCCTACAATGAGCAGTTCTTC,CASRLSGIPYNEQFF
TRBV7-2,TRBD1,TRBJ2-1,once,TGTGCCAGCAGCTTAGCAGCAGGGGGAAGCAATGAGCAGTTCTTC,CASSLAAGGSNEQFF
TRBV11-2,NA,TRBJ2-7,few,TGTGCCAGCAGCAATACTCCATTGTCCTACGAGCAGTACTTC,CASSNTPLSYEQYF
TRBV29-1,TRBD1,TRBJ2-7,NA,TGCAGCGTTGATTCAGGGGGCTACGAGCAGTACTTC,CSVDSGGYEQYF
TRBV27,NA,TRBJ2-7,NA,TGTGCCAGCAGCCGCCGGGCGGGGGAGCAGTACTTC,CASSRRAGEQYF
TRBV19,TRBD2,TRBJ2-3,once,TGTGCCAGTAGCCCCGGGCGCGGACTAGCGGGGGGCACAGATACGCAGTATTTT,CASSPGRGLAGGTDTQYF
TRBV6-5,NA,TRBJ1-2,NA,TGTGCCAGCAGTGTAGGGGCTGGCTACACCTTC,CASSVGAGYTF
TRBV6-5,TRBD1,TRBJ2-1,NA,TGTGCCAGCAGTTATAGGGGGCTGAATTACAATGAGCAGTTCTTC,CASSYRGLNYNEQFF
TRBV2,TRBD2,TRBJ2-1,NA,TGTGCCAGCAGCGGCCGGCGCGGGGGGCTGAATGAGCAGTTCTTC,CASSGRRGGLNEQFF
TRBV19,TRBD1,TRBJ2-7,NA,TGTGCCAGTAGTCCCCTTTTAGGACAGGGAAGCGAGCAGTACTTC,CASSPLLGQGSEQYF
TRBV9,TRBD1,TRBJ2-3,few,TGTGCCAGCAGCGAGGGGGCGTGGGATACGCAGTATTTT,CASSEGAWDTQYF
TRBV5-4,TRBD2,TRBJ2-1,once,TGTGCCAGCAGCTCCCCCCCCCTAGCGGGGAAGAATGAGCAGTTCTTC,CASSSPPLAGKNEQFF
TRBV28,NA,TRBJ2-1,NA,TGTGCCAGCAGTTTATCCGAGAGGAGTCAGCAGTTCTTC,CASSLSERSQQFF
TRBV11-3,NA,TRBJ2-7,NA,TGTGCCAGCAGCTTAGATCTCGGCGGAGAGCAGTACTTC,CASSLDLGGEQYF
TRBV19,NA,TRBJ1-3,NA,TGTGCCAGTAGTACCCTGGGGGGCTCTGGAAACACCATATATTTT,CASSTLGGSGNTIYF
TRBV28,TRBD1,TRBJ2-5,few,TGTGCCAGCAGTTCATCACGACAGGGGCGGGAGACCCAGTACTTC,CASSSSRQGRETQYF
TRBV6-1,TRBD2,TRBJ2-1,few,TGTGCCAGCAGTGCGGCGAGCGGGAGCTACAATGAGCAGTTCTTC,CASSAASGSYNEQFF
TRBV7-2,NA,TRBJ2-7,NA,TGTGCCAGCAGCTCCAACAGCTACGAGCAGTACTTC,CASSSNSYEQYF
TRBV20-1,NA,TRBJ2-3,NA,TGCAGTGCTAGCCTAGCTGATACGCAGTATTTT,CSASLADTQYF
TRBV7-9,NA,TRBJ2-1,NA,TGTGCCAGCAGCTTAGGCGCCCAGGGTCTTTATGGGAATGAGCAGTTCTTC,CASSLGAQGLYGNEQFF
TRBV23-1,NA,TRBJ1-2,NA,TGCGCCAGCAGTCTGTCAAAAGGGGTCAAATACTATGGCTACACCTTC,CASSLSKGVKYYGYTF